The clone carrying this T cell receptor beta chain was seen a handful of times. Its antigen is not identified. The sample belongs to a study of post-analysis software for immune sequencing data. Study summary: Included courses were relapsing-remitting and secondary progressive multiple sclerosis; progressive-relapsing multiple sclerosis was also included. Study conclusions and caveats: The study found TRBV5-6, TRBV5-1 and TRBV20-1 among five or six TRBV segments more frequent in patients than controls.

This CDR3 spans 14 amino acids. Germline CDR1 and CDR2: DFQATT and SNEGSKA (reference sequence). V lost 4 bases and J 4 bases, leaving 16 bases between the germline ends. Unique molecular identifiers tagged the TCR beta cDNA libraries. MiXCR, applied by TCRdb to the PCR reads, yields one record per CDR3 protein. Among around 440,000 distinct CDR3 sequences, approximately 45% were seen once, and the ten largest hold about 12%. V gene TRBV20-1 combines with J gene TRBJ2-5, with a possible D match to TRBD2 (5 bases). The sequencing sample was made of blood. The sequence came from a girl between 5 and 17 years old with multiple sclerosis. The CDR3 region has the DNA TGCAGTGCTACTCCGGGATCTCGGAGAGAGACCCAGTACTTC. Translation: CSATPGSRRETQYF.